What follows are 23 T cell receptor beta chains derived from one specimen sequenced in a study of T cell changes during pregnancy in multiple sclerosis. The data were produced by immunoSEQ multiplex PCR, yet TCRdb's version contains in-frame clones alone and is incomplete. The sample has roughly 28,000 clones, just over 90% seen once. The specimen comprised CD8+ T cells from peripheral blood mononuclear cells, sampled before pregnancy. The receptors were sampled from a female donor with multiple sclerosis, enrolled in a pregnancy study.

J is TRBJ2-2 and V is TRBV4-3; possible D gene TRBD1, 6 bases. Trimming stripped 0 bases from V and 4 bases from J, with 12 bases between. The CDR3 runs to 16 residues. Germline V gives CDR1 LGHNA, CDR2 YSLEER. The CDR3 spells CASSQDFRGGTGELFF. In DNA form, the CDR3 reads TGCGCCAGCAGCCAAGACTTCAGGGGCGGCACCGGGGAGCTGTTTTTT.

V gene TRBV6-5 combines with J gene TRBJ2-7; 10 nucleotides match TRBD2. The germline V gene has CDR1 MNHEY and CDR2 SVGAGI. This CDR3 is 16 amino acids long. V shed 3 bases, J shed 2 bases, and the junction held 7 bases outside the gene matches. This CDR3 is CASSYLSGRAAYEQYF. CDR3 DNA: TGTGCCAGCAGTTATCTCAGCGGGAGGGCCGCCTACGAGCAGTACTTC.

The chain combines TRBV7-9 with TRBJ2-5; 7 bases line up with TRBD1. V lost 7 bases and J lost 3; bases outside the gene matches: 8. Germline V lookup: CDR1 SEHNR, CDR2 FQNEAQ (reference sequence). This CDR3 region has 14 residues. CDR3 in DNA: TGTGCCAGCACCCTGAGCGGACAGGAAGAGACCCAGTACTTC. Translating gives CASTLSGQEETQYF.

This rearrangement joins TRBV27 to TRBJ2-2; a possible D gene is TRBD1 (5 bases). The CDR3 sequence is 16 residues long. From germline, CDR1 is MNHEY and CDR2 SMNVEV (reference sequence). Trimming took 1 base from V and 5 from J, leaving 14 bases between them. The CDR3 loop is CASSLLWGGRTGELFF. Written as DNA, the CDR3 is TGTGCCAGCAGTTTATTGTGGGGCGGACGGACCGGGGAGCTGTTTTTT.

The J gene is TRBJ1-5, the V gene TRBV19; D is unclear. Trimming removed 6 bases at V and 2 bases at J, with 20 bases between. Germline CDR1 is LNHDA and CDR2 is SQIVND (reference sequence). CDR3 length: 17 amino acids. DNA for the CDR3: TGTGCCAGTAGCTACGGACGGGGAGCTTGGGGCAATCAGCCCCAGCATTTT. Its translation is CASSYGRGAWGNQPQHF.

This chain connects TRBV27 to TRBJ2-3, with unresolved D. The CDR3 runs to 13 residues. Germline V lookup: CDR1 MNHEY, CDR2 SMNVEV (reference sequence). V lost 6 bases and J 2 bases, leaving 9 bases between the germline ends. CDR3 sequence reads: CASSSTYTDTQYF. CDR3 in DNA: TGTGCCAGCAGCTCCACATACACAGATACGCAGTATTTT.

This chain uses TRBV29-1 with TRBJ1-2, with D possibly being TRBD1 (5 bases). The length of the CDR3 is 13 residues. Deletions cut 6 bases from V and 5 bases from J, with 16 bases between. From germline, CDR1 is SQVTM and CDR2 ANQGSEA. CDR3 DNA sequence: TGCAGCGTGGGGGGGTACAATACGTATGGCTACACCTTC. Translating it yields CSVGGYNTYGYTF.

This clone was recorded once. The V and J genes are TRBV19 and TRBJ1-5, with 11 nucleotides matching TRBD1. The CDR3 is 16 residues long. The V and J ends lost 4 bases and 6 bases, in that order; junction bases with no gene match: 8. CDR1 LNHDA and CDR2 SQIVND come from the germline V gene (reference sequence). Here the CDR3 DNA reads TGTGCCAGTAGTACCCTAAGGGGACAGGGGGGTCAGCCCCAGCATTTT. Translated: CASSTLRGQGGQPQHF. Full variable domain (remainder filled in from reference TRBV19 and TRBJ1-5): DGGITQSPKYLFRKEGQNVTLSCEQNLNHDAMYWYRQDPGQGLRLIYYSQIVNDFQKGDIAEGYSVSREKKESFPLTVTSAQKNPTAFYLCASSTLRGQGGQPQHFGDGTRLSIL.

The CDR3 region is CASRTTGSGNQPQHF. CDR3 DNA sequence: TGTGCCAGTAGGACTACAGGGAGCGGAAACCAGCCCCAGCATTTT. V gene TRBV19 combines with J gene TRBJ1-5, with TRBD1 as a possible D gene (6 bases). This CDR3 spans 15 amino acids. Germline lookup yields CDR1 LNHDA and CDR2 SQIVND (reference sequence). The ends were cut back, 6 bases at V and 7 bases at J, with 19 bases in the middle.

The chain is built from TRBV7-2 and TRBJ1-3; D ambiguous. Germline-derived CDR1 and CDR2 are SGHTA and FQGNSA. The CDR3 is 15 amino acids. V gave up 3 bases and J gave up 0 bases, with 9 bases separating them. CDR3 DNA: TGTGCCAGCAGCTTGTCGAGGGTCTCTGGAAACACCATATATTTT. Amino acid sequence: CASSLSRVSGNTIYF.

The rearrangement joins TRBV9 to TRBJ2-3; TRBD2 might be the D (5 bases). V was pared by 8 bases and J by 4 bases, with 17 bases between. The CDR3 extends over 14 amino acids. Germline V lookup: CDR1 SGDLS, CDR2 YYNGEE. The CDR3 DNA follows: TGTGCCAGTTCAAAGAGCGGAGGCGCAGATACGCAGTATTTT. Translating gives CASSKSGGADTQYF. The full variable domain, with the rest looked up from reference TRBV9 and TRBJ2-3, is DSGVTQTPKHLITATGQRVTLRCSPRSGDLSVYWYQQSLDQGLQFLIQYYNGEERAKGNILERFSAQQFPDLHSELNLSSLELGDSALYFCASSKSGGADTQYFGPGTRLTVL.

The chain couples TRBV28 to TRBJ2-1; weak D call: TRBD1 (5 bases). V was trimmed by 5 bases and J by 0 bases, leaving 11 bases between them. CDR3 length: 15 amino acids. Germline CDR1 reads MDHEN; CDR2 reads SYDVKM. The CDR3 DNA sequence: TGTGCCAGCAGTCGACAGAGAAGCTCCTACAATGAGCAGTTCTTC. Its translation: CASSRQRSSYNEQFF.

The CDR3 coding sequence is TGTGCCAGCAGCCCGCCTAGCGGCCAAGAGACCCAGTACTTC. Its translation is CASSPPSGQETQYF. The gene calls are TRBV7-6 and TRBJ2-5; 7 positions agree with TRBD2. The CDR3 totals 14 residues. V dropped 5 bases and J dropped 1; count of bases not matched to a gene: 4. CDR1 and CDR2 (germline): SGHVS, FNYEAQ.

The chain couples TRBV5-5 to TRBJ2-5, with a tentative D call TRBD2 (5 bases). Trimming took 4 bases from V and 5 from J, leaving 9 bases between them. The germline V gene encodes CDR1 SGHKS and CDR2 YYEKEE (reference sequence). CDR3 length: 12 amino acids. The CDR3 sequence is CASSREYETQYF. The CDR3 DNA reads TGTGCCAGCAGCAGGGAGTATGAGACCCAGTACTTC.

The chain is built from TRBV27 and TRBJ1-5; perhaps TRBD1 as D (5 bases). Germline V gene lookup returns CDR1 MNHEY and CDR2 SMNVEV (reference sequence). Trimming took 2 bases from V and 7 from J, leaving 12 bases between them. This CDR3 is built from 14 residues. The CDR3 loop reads CASSLQGVRQPQHF. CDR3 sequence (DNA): TGTGCCAGCAGTTTACAAGGGGTGCGGCAGCCCCAGCATTTT.

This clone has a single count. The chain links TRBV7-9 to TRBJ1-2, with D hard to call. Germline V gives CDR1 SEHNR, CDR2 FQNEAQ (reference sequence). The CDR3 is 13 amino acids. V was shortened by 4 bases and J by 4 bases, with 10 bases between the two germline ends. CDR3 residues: CASSYAAVYGYTF. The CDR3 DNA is TGTGCCAGCAGCTATGCAGCGGTCTATGGCTACACCTTC.

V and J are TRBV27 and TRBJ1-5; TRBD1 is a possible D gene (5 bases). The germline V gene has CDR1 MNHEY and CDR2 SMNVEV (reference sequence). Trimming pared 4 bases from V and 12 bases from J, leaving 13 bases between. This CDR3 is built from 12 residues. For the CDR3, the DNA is TGTGCCAGCAGTTCACGGGCAGGGTTCCAGCATTTT. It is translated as CASSSRAGFQHF.

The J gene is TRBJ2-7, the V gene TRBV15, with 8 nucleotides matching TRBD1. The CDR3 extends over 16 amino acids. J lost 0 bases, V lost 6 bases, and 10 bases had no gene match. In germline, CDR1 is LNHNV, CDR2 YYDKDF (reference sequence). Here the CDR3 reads CATSAGTGDSSYEQYF. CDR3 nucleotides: TGTGCCACCAGTGCCGGGACAGGAGATAGCTCCTACGAGCAGTACTTC.

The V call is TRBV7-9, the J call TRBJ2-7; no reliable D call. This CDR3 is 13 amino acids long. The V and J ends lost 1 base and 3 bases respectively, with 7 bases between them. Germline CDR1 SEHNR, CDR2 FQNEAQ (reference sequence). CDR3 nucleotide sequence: TGTGCCAGCAGCTTAGAGCAGGTCTACGAGCAGTACTTC. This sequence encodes CASSLEQVYEQYF.

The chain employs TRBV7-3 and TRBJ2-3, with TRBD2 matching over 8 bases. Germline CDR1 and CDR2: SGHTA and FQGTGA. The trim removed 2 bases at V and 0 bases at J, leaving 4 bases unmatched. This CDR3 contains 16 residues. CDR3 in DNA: TGTGCCAGCAGCTTAGGAGTAGCGGGAAGCACAGATACGCAGTATTTT. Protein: CASSLGVAGSTDTQYF.

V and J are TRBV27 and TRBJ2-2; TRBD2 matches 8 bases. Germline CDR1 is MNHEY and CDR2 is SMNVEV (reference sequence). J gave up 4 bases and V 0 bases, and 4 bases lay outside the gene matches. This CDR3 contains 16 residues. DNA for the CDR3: TGTGCCAGCAGTTTATCTTTCCTAGCGGGCACCGGGGAGCTGTTTTTT. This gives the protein CASSLSFLAGTGELFF.

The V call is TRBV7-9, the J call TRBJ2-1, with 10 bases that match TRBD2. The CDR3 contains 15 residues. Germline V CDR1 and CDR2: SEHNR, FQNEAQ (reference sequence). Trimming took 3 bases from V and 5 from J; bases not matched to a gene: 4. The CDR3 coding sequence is TGTGCCAGCAGCTTTAGCGGGAGGCGGAACAATGAGCAGTTCTTC. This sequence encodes CASSFSGRRNNEQFF.

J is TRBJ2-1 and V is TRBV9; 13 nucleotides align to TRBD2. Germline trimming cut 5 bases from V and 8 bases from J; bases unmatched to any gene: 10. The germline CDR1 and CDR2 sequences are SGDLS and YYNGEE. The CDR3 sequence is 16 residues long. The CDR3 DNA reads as TGTGCCAGCAGTCCTGGACTAGCGGGAGCGTACGATGAGCAGTTCTTC. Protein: CASSPGLAGAYDEQFF.